The rows below give T cell receptor beta chains drawn from one sample of a study of T-cell reconstitution after alpha-beta-depleted transplantation in children. One entry per CDR3 protein, called by TCRdb with MiXCR from the PCR reads. The data show hundreds of thousands of distinct CDR3 sequences, roughly 13% seen once. The sequenced sample was PBMCs, obtained before TCRalphabeta/CD19-depleted stem cell transplant. The origin of the receptors is a girl aged 2 to 9 with congenital amegakaryocytic thrombocytopenia, due to receive a stem cell transplant. Each CDR3 is given with its conserved first and last residue. A D gene is named only where the DNA matches it firmly. Clone size, where shown, is once, few, many, or a class for clones that have expanded.

v_call: TRBV5-1; j_call: TRBJ1-2; clone_size: few; d_call: .; cdr3_aa: CASSLRGDGYTF; cdr3_nt: TGCGCCAGCAGCTTACGGGGCGATGGCTACACCTTC
v_call: TRBV7-3; j_call: TRBJ2-3; clone_size: many; d_call: TRBD2; cdr3_aa: CASSLIDGRGTDTQYF; cdr3_nt: TGTGCCAGCAGCTTAATTGACGGGAGGGGCACAGATACGCAGTATTTT
v_call: TRBV12-3/TRBV12-4; j_call: TRBJ2-1; clone_size: many; d_call: TRBD2; cdr3_aa: CASSLLAGKVDEQFF; cdr3_nt: TGTGCCAGCAGTTTACTAGCGGGTAAGGTGGATGAGCAGTTCTTC
v_call: TRBV5-1; j_call: TRBJ2-4; clone_size: many; d_call: .; cdr3_aa: CASSLDDFVAKNIQYF; cdr3_nt: TGCGCCAGCAGCTTGGACGACTTCGTAGCCAAAAACATTCAGTACTTC
v_call: TRBV11-2; j_call: TRBJ2-1; clone_size: .; d_call: TRBD2; cdr3_aa: CASSQGLVGANEQFF; cdr3_nt: TGTGCCAGCAGCCAAGGACTAGTTGGAGCTAATGAGCAGTTCTTC
v_call: TRBV12-3/TRBV12-4; j_call: TRBJ2-1; clone_size: few; d_call: TRBD2; cdr3_aa: CASRPAGTRGNNEQFF; cdr3_nt: TGTGCCAGCAGACCTGCGGGGACTAGAGGGAACAATGAGCAGTTCTTC
v_call: TRBV20-1; j_call: TRBJ1-5; clone_size: .; d_call: .; cdr3_aa: CSSRDPWSQHF; cdr3_nt: TGCAGTTCTAGAGATCCCTGGTCCCAGCATTTT
v_call: TRBV15; j_call: TRBJ2-1; clone_size: .; d_call: .; cdr3_aa: CATSRGVAALYNEQFF; cdr3_nt: TGTGCCACCAGCAGAGGTGTAGCGGCTCTTTACAATGAGCAGTTCTTC
v_call: TRBV20-1; j_call: TRBJ2-1; clone_size: many; d_call: .; cdr3_aa: CSVSEPNYNEQFF; cdr3_nt: TGCAGTGTTTCGGAACCCAATTACAATGAGCAGTTCTTC
v_call: TRBV20-1; j_call: TRBJ2-1; clone_size: .; d_call: TRBD2; cdr3_aa: CSANTIPGLAGGSNSYNEQFF; cdr3_nt: TGCAGTGCTAACACAATACCGGGACTAGCGGGAGGGTCAAACTCCTACAATGAGCAGTTCTTC
v_call: TRBV5-5; j_call: TRBJ2-3; clone_size: .; d_call: .; cdr3_aa: CASSLRAPAPAQYF; cdr3_nt: TGTGCCAGCAGCTTGCGGGCCCCCGCCCCCGCGCAGTATTTT
v_call: TRBV5-1; j_call: TRBJ2-7; clone_size: .; d_call: .; cdr3_aa: CAFPRRGEIGEQYF; cdr3_nt: TGCGCCTTCCCCCGTAGAGGGGAAATAGGTGAGCAGTACTTC
v_call: TRBV20-1; j_call: TRBJ2-7; clone_size: many; d_call: TRBD1; cdr3_aa: CSASGGTGDYEQYF; cdr3_nt: TGCAGTGCTTCCGGTGGGACAGGGGACTACGAGCAGTACTTC
v_call: TRBV20-1; j_call: TRBJ2-7; clone_size: many; d_call: TRBD1; cdr3_aa: CSARKAGGNEQYF; cdr3_nt: TGCAGTGCTAGAAAAGCAGGGGGCAACGAGCAGTACTTC
v_call: TRBV20-1; j_call: TRBJ2-7; clone_size: .; d_call: TRBD2; cdr3_aa: CSGLAGHYEQYF; cdr3_nt: TGCAGTGGACTAGCGGGACACTACGAGCAGTACTTC
v_call: TRBV5-1; j_call: TRBJ1-4; clone_size: few; d_call: .; cdr3_aa: CASSHNFGANEKLFF; cdr3_nt: TGCGCCAGCAGCCATAACTTCGGAGCTAATGAAAAACTGTTTTTT
v_call: TRBV4-2; j_call: TRBJ2-2; clone_size: few; d_call: TRBD1; cdr3_aa: CASSLPGQGKNTGELFF; cdr3_nt: TGTGCCAGCAGCCTCCCGGGACAGGGCAAAAACACCGGGGAGCTGTTTTTT
v_call: TRBV5-1; j_call: TRBJ2-7; clone_size: many; d_call: .; cdr3_aa: CASSPGTGGDEQYF; cdr3_nt: TGCGCCAGCAGCCCTGGGACGGGCGGGGACGAGCAGTACTTC
v_call: TRBV20-1; j_call: TRBJ2-1; clone_size: many; d_call: .; cdr3_aa: CSATTGGTSGPYNEQFF; cdr3_nt: TGCAGTGCTACCACAGGGGGTACTAGCGGACCCTACAATGAGCAGTTCTTC
v_call: TRBV7-8; j_call: TRBJ2-5; clone_size: .; d_call: .; cdr3_aa: CASSHGQQETQYF; cdr3_nt: TGTGCCAGCAGCCATGGACAGCAAGAGACCCAGTACTTC
v_call: TRBV29-1; j_call: TRBJ2-1; clone_size: .; d_call: .; cdr3_aa: CSVGGQGYNEQFF; cdr3_nt: TGCAGCGTTGGTGGTCAGGGCTACAATGAGCAGTTCTTC
v_call: TRBV20-1; j_call: TRBJ2-3; clone_size: few; d_call: .; cdr3_aa: CSARTTATDTQYF; cdr3_nt: TGCAGTGCTAGGACGACAGCCACAGATACGCAGTATTTT
v_call: TRBV12-3/TRBV12-4; j_call: TRBJ1-1; clone_size: many; d_call: .; cdr3_aa: CASSLAVNSWGTEAFF; cdr3_nt: TGTGCCAGCAGTTTAGCTGTGAACTCTTGGGGCACTGAAGCTTTCTTT
v_call: TRBV19; j_call: TRBJ2-7; clone_size: few; d_call: .; cdr3_aa: CASSIGGAYHYEQYF; cdr3_nt: TGTGCCAGTAGTATTGGGGGCGCCTACCACTACGAGCAGTACTTC
v_call: TRBV29-1; j_call: TRBJ1-2; clone_size: .; d_call: TRBD1; cdr3_aa: CSVALTTGCGYTF; cdr3_nt: TGCAGCGTTGCCCTAACGACAGGGTGTGGCTACACCTTC
v_call: TRBV5-1; j_call: TRBJ2-1; clone_size: .; d_call: .; cdr3_aa: CASSLAGNNLGGEQFF; cdr3_nt: TGCGCCAGCAGCCTCGCAGGGAATAACCTTGGTGGAGAGCAGTTCTTC
v_call: TRBV28; j_call: TRBJ2-7; clone_size: many; d_call: .; cdr3_aa: CASGAGVVDEQYF; cdr3_nt: TGTGCCAGCGGGGCAGGGGTTGTGGACGAGCAGTACTTC
v_call: TRBV2; j_call: TRBJ2-7; clone_size: .; d_call: .; cdr3_aa: CASAGTHTSYEQYF; cdr3_nt: TGTGCCAGTGCCGGGACCCACACATCCTACGAGCAGTACTTC
v_call: TRBV10-3; j_call: TRBJ2-1; clone_size: many; d_call: TRBD2; cdr3_aa: CAIRNPSGLSYNEQFF; cdr3_nt: TGTGCCATCAGGAACCCTAGCGGGTTATCCTACAATGAGCAGTTCTTC
v_call: TRBV20-1; j_call: TRBJ2-1; clone_size: few; d_call: TRBD2; cdr3_aa: CSARPSGMVRNEQFF; cdr3_nt: TGCAGTGCTAGGCCTAGCGGGATGGTAAGAAATGAGCAGTTCTTC
v_call: TRBV28; j_call: TRBJ2-1; clone_size: many; d_call: .; cdr3_aa: CASSLGAEGDNEQFF; cdr3_nt: TGTGCCAGCAGTTTAGGGGCAGAAGGGGACAATGAGCAGTTCTTC
v_call: TRBV3-1; j_call: TRBJ2-5; clone_size: .; d_call: TRBD1; cdr3_aa: CASSKQIGISGTAQETQYF; cdr3_nt: TGTGCCTCCAGCAAGCAGATCGGTATATCCGGGACAGCCCAAGAGACCCAGTACTTC
v_call: TRBV7-9; j_call: TRBJ2-1; clone_size: few; d_call: .; cdr3_aa: CASRTLGGNEQFF; cdr3_nt: TGTGCCAGCAGAACCCTCGGGGGCAATGAGCAGTTCTTC